A selection of T cell receptor beta chains follows, all from one sample in a study of shared clonotypes between healthy human individuals. The data were produced by immunoSEQ multiplex PCR, yet TCRdb's version contains in-frame clones alone and is incomplete. The sample yields roughly 2 million clones, about 95% seen once. Sequencing was done on a sample of naive CD8+ T cells sorted from blood. The receptors come from a man younger than 30 in good health. Each CDR3 is given with its conserved first and last residue.

j_gene	v_gene	CDR3aa
TRBJ2-3	TRBV4-3	CASSQDLVAWEGSDTQYF
TRBJ1-2	TRBV29-1	CSVEDRETGKFGVYGYTF
TRBJ2-7	TRBV6-1	CASSEWGASSVAYEQYF
TRBJ1-1	TRBV2	CASLRETTEAFF
TRBJ2-1	TRBV7-9	CASTSGRAYNEQFF
TRBJ1-2	TRBV15	CATSRGSGYTF
TRBJ1-3	TRBV30	CAWSVELGLLYSGNTIYF
TRBJ1-5	TRBV7-2	CASSERGLRQPQHF
TRBJ2-2	TRBV5-1	CASSVLALGDGGELFF
TRBJ2-2	TRBV7-8	CASSPLAGGANTGELFF
TRBJ2-7	TRBV4-3	CASSQAMAGAYEQYF
TRBJ2-3	TRBV5-1	CASSHRGGAYTDTQYF
TRBJ2-5	TRBV4-1	CASSQTGGRSTETQYF
TRBJ2-7	TRBV2	CASSVGGAGYEQYF
TRBJ2-3	TRBV7-9	CASSTDTDTQYF
TRBJ2-1	TRBV29-1	CSVDSSSLVQFF
TRBJ2-3	TRBV7-3	CASSLGGLAETDTQYF
TRBJ1-1	TRBV7-4	CASSLGEYGTEAFF
TRBJ2-5	TRBV28	CASSLISTGTYQETQYF
TRBJ2-2	TRBV4-3	CASSQVDSGRNHHPNTGELFF
TRBJ2-7	TRBV7-9	CASGRDSYEQYF
TRBJ2-7	TRBV4-1	CASSQGPRVSYEQYF
TRBJ1-2	TRBV6-1	CASSESSGIYGYTF
TRBJ1-2	TRBV27	CASSLSNGGGEGYTF
TRBJ2-2	TRBV2	CASSDDRVNTGELFF
TRBJ2-7	TRBV4-1	CASSPDTGTYEQYF